This TCR beta chain stems from a study of radiotherapy plus CTLA-4 blockade in lung cancer. Turning to the study itself: Disease control was achieved by 31% of patients, and objective responses by 18%.

Broader study findings: Following radiotherapy plus ipilimumab, tumor-derived TCR clones expanded in the blood.

Profiled with immunoSEQ multiplex PCR; TCRdb holds only in-frame clones, not every one. The sample lists 60,000 to 70,000 clones; approximately 82% were seen once. The table lists this clone with a few counts. Its antigen remains unknown. The junction had 4 bases not matched to a gene; V was cut back by 0 bases and J by 5 bases. CDR1 is SGHRS, CDR2 YFSETQ, per germline. The CDR3 spans 14 residues. The receptor was isolated from a human donor with non-small cell lung cancer who had a partial response to radiotherapy plus ipilimumab. This chain joins TRBV5-1 and TRBJ2-7, with 8 bases fitting TRBD1. The specimen was peripheral blood, collected from a patient treated with radiotherapy plus ipilimumab. The CDR3 is CASSLAGQGDEQYF. CDR3 DNA sequence: TGCGCCAGCAGCTTGGCCGGACAGGGCGACGAGCAGTACTTC.